The entry below gives a single TCR beta chain sequence along with its context. The antigen is not known. A junction end diverges from the germline sequence, so it may reflect a read error. One entry per CDR3 protein, called by TCRdb with MiXCR from the reads. The table has about 450,000 distinct CDR3 sequences, approximately 31% seen once. This sample was taken from a study of T cell repertoires in cytomegalovirus infection. Study at large: Public TCR beta signatures marked donors with CMV infection and the matching HLA. Whole-study results and caveats: Cumulative frequency (of public TCR beta family members) identified carriers of CMV plus the relevant HLA.

The clonotype was recovered from a human donor in good health (CMV status not recorded). Some clones in this sample may be carry-over from other donors' samples. Sample: PBMCs.

The DNA of the CDR3 is TGTGCCAGCAACCCCAGATACACCGTGGAGCTGTTTTTT. This translates into CASNPRYTVELFF. V and J are TRBV7-9 and TRBJ2-2; no firm D call. The CDR3 has 13 amino acids. Germline CDR1 SEHNR, CDR2 FQNEAQ (reference sequence).